Listed below are T cell receptor beta chains from one sample, sequenced in a study of response to subunit inactivated influenza vaccine. TCRdb ran MiXCR on the RT-PCR reads and lists one entry per CDR3 protein. The data show about 650,000 distinct CDR3 sequences, approximately 15% seen once. The sequences come from PBMCs from blood, collected approximately 15 days before vaccination. These receptors were collected from a man aged 50 or older who received an inactivated influenza vaccine. The CDR3 runs from the conserved cysteine through the conserved F or W. Fields, in order: D gene, V gene, J gene, clone size, CDR3 DNA, CDR3 protein. The D gene is left open where the match is weak. Rows may omit the clone size; those that give it use once, few, many or a size class.

TRBD1	TRBV4-1	TRBJ2-3	many	TGCGCCAGCAACCGGCAGGGGGCTAGGACAGATACGCAGTATTTT	CASNRQGARTDTQYF
TRBD1	TRBV7-2	TRBJ1-1	few	TGTGCCAGCAGCTTACCCGGTCTACAGGGGGCGCGCACTGAAGCTTTCTTT	CASSLPGLQGARTEAFF
NA	TRBV12-3/TRBV12-4	TRBJ2-3	many	TGTGCCAGCAGCTTCTTCGGGCGCGCAGAAGATACGCAGTATTTT	CASSFFGRAEDTQYF
TRBD1	TRBV7-2	TRBJ1-1	few	TGTGCCAGCAGCTTAGGAGACAGGGTGAACACTGAAGCTTTCTTT	CASSLGDRVNTEAFF
TRBD1	TRBV2	TRBJ2-1	few	TGTGCCAGCACCAACAGGGGCTATGAGCAGTTCTTC	CASTNRGYEQFF
TRBD2	TRBV7-2	TRBJ2-7	few	TGTGCCAGCAGCTTAGTTGGCGGGGGGTTCTCCTACGAGCAGTACTTC	CASSLVGGGFSYEQYF
NA	TRBV28	TRBJ1-4	NA	TGTGCCAGCAGTTTCGGGGTGAAGAAGAATGAAAAACTGTTTTTT	CASSFGVKKNEKLFF
TRBD1	TRBV29-1	TRBJ2-7	NA	TGCAGCGTGGCCGGGACAGGGAAGACCTACGAGCAGTACTTC	CSVAGTGKTYEQYF
NA	TRBV5-1	TRBJ2-7	few	TGCGCCAGCAGCTTGGGGGGACCATCGCAGTACTTC	CASSLGGPSQYF
TRBD2	TRBV29-1	TRBJ2-3	many	TGCAGCGTTGAGGGACTAGCGGGAGGCGGGGGCATCCTAGATACGCAGTATTTT	CSVEGLAGGGGILDTQYF
NA	TRBV19	TRBJ1-5	few	TGTGCCAGTAGTATACAGGGGAGCAATCAGCCCCAGCATTTT	CASSIQGSNQPQHF
NA	TRBV3-2	TRBJ1-1	many	TGTGCCAGCAGCCAAATTTGGGGGCCGACACAGAACACTGAAGCTTTCTTT	CASSQIWGPTQNTEAFF
NA	TRBV14	TRBJ2-1	NA	TGTGCCAGCAGCCAACCCTCCGGCTCCCCCTACAATGAGCAGTTCTTC	CASSQPSGSPYNEQFF
TRBD2	TRBV5-1	TRBJ2-1	few	TGCGCCAGCAGCTCGGGACTAGCCATGGATCTCCATGAGCAGTTCTTC	CASSSGLAMDLHEQFF